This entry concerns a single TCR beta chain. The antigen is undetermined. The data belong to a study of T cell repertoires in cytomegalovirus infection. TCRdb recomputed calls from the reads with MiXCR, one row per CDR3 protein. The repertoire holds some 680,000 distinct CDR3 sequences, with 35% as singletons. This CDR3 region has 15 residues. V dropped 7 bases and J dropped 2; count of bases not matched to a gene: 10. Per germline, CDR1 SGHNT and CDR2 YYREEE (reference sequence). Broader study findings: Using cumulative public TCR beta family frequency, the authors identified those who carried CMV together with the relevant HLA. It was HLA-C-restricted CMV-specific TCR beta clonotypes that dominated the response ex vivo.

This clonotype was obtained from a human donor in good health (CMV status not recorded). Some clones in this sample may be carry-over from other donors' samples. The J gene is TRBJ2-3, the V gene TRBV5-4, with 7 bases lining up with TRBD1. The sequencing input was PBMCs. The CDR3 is CASGMTGPATDTQYF. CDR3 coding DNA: TGTGCCAGCGGAATGACAGGGCCGGCCACAGATACGCAGTATTTT.